This T cell receptor (beta chain) was captured in a study of follicular helper T cells after annual influenza vaccination (TCRdb year 2017). About the full investigation: After each seasonal influenza vaccination, blood was collected on days 0, 7 and 28. Samples from 2013-2014 were cryopreserved, whereas samples from about 2015 were processed immediately after collection. One week after vaccination, a second recruited cohort of approximately twelve subjects (Table S1) displayed a similar ICOS+CD38+ cTfh response. Six subjects had multi-year samples: four covered two vaccination seasons and two covered three seasons. To study recall of cTfh clones, some subjects were followed across successive annual vaccinations spanning the 2013-2014, 2014-2015 and 2015-2016 seasons.

The paper's findings and limits, for the study overall: A recurrent oligoclonal ICOS+CD38+ cTfh response containing tetramer and AIM influenza-specific clonotypes was recalled by successive annual vaccinations. ICOS+CD38+ cTfh clonality correlated with the frequency of that population, and its change correlated with the change in circulating plasmablast frequency. Because only roughly 10-20% of the analyzed cells gave productive TCRB sequences, there was no way to sample rare clonotypes. In evaluating whether influenza clones were enriched, the possibility that the far larger non-cTfh compartments were undersampled could not be ruled out. Day 7 ICOS+CD38+ clones were most often found later in ICOS-CD38- cTfh, suggesting that subset may serve as a memory reservoir.

Libraries were made using the immunoSEQ multiplex PCR assay. Adaptive Biotechnologies handled the TCRB amplification, library preparation, sequencing and preliminary bioinformatics at Survey level resolution. The paper's processing steps were these. Clonality was calculated in R as 1 minus normalized Shannon entropy, and the Gini index was computed with the R package ineq. Overlap score was the summed counts of shared sequences divided by total counts of all sequences in both compared samples. Fisher's exact test, with an assumed theoretical repertoire of 10^7 TCRB sequences, was used to assess the significance of shared clonotypes. TCRdb mirrors the immuneACCESS table, restricted to in-frame sequences. Some clones are absent from its copies; in checked studies, under half trace to an unresolved V gene, and the reason for the others is unknown. From that table come the V and J calls and clone size; the DNA was used to work out D and trimming. The sample contains thousands of clones, roughly four fifths of them found a single time. The top ten constitute 1.1% to 1.5% of the sample.

This clone was seen a handful of times. Its antigen remains undetermined. Base-call qualities are not available, and no considerably larger clone is one nucleotide away. The label giving this sample's time point can be read as: 2015-2016 season, 7 days after influenza vaccination. Adults received seasonal inactivated influenza vaccine (Fluvarix), and TCRB sequencing tracked sorted blood CD4 subsets before and after vaccination. To be eligible, subjects had to be community-dwelling and could not have received an influenza vaccine during the previous 6 months. Subjects were excluded for influenza vaccine contraindications, substance abuse, HIV/AIDS, active malignancy, immunomodulatory medication, or active illness such as respiratory infection. At each time point, somewhere between roughly 40 and 100 mL of blood was taken. Ficoll-Paque PLUS or SepMate separation was used to isolate PBMC. CXCR5- memory CD4 T cells were sorted as a comparison non-Tfh subset. Cell subsets were sorted from PBMC on a BD FACS Aria before DNA extraction.

The CDR3 covers 15 residues, taking in both the cysteine and the phenylalanine. CDR3 DNA is the only sequence kept; it has 45 bases, read in frame from the first base. The germline V gene (reference sequence) gives CDR1 as GTSNPN and CDR2 as SVGIG. Deletion took 2 bases off V and 0 bases off J, with a span of 11 bases between the germline ends. The sequence derives from an adult who received the influenza vaccine. This specimen was CXCR5- memory CD4+ T cells sorted from blood, taken 7 days after influenza vaccination. According to the study, the label for this sample's cell subset or site signals: CXCR5- memory CD4 T cells. The chain is assembled from TRBV30 and TRBJ1-3, with the D gene call left open. The base sequence is TGTGCCTGGAGTTATGGGGTGGACTCTGGAAACACCATATATTTT. Its protein product is CAWSYGVDSGNTIYF.